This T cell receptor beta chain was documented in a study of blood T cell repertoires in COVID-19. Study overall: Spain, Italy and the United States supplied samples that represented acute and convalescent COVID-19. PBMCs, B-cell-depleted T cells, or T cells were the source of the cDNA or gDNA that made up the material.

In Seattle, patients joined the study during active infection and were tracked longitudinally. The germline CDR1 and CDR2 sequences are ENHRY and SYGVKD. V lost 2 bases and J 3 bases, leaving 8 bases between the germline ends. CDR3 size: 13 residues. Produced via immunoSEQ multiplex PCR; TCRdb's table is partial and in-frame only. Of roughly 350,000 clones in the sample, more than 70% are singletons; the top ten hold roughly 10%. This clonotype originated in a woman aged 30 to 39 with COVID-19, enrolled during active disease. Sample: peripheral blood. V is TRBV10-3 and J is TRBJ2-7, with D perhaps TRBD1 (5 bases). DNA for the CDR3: TGTGCCATCAGTGAGAAGGGGTACTACGAGCAGTACTTC. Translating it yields CAISEKGYYEQYF.